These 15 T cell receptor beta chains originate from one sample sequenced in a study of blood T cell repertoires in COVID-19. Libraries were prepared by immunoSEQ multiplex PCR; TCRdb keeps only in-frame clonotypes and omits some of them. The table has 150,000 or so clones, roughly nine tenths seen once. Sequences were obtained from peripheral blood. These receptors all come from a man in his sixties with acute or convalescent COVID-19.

The CDR3 DNA is TGTGCCAGCTCTGAGACAGGGCAAGAGACCCAGTACTTC. This codes for CASSETGQETQYF. The gene calls are TRBV5-6 and TRBJ2-5; 7 bases agree with TRBD1. Trimming at V came to 7 bases and at J to 2 bases, leaving 5 bases not matched to a gene. CDR1 and CDR2 (germline): SGHDT, YYEEEE. This CDR3 comprises 13 residues.

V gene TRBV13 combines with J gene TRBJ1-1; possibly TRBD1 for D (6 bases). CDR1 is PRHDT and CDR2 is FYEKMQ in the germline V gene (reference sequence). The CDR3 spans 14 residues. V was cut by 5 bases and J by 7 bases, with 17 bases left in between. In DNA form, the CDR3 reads TGTGCCAGCAGCGGTAGGACAGACGACGATGAAGCTTTCTTT. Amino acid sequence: CASSGRTDDDEAFF.

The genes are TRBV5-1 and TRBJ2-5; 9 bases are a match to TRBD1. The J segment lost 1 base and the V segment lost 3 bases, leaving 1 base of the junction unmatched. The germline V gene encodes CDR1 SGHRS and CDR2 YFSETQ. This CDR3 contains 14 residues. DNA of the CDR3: TGCGCCAGCAGCTGGGACAGGGTCCAAGAGACCCAGTACTTC. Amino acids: CASSWDRVQETQYF.

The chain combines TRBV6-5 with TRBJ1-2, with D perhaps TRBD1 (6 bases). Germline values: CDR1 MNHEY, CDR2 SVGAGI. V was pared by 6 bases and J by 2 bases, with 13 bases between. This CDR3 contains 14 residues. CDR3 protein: CASRRGHLNYGYTF. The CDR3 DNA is TGTGCCAGCAGACGGGGACACCTCAACTATGGCTACACCTTC.

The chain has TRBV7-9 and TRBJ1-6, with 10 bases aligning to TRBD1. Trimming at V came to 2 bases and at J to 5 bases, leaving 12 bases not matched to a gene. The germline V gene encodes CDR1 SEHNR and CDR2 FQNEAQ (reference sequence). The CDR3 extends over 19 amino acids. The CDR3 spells CASSLSGTGVFSDNSPLHF. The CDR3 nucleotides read TGTGCCAGCAGCTTATCTGGGACAGGGGTCTTCAGTGATAATTCACCCCTCCACTTT.

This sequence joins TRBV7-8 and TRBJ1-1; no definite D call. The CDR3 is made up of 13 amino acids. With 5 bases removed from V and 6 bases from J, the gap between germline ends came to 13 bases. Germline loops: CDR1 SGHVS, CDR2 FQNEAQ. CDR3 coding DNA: TGTGCCAGCAGCCTTATGTTGGGAGCTGAAGCTTTCTTT. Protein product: CASSLMLGAEAFF.

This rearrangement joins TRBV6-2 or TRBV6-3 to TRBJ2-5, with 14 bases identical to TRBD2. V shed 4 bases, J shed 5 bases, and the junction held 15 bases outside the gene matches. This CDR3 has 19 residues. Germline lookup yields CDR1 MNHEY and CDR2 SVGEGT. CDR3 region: CASSSTGLAGGLNDETQYF. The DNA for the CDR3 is TGTGCCAGCAGTTCAACCGGACTAGCGGGGGGACTCAATGACGAGACCCAGTACTTC.

CDR3 region: CATSDPRGLAGVETQYF. The CDR3 DNA sequence: TGTGCCACCAGTGATCCCCGAGGGCTAGCGGGAGTAGAGACCCAGTACTTC. V usage is TRBV24-1 and J usage is TRBJ2-5; 10 nucleotides match TRBD2. In germline, CDR1 is KGHDR, CDR2 SFDVKD. With V trimmed by 3 bases and J by 4 bases, 10 bases remained unmatched. This CDR3 contains 17 residues.

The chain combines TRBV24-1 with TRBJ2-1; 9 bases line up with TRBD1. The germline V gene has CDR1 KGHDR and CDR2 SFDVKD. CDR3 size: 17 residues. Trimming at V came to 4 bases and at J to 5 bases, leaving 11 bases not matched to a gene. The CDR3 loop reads CATSDPPDRGDDNEQFF. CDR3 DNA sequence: TGTGCCACCAGTGACCCCCCGGACAGGGGAGATGACAATGAGCAGTTCTTC.

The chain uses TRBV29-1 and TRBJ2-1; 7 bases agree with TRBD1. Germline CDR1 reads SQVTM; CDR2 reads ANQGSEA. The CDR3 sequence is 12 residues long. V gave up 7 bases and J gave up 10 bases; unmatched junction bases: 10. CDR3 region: CSANQGVWEQFF. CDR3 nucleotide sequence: TGCAGCGCCAACCAGGGGGTCTGGGAGCAGTTCTTC.

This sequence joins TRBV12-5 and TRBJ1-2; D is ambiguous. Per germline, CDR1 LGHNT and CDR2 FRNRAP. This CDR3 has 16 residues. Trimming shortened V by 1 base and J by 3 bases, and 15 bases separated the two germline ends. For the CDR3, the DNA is TGTGCTAGTGGTTTGGGGCAAGGCCCCGGGGACTATGGCTACACCTTC. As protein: CASGLGQGPGDYGYTF.

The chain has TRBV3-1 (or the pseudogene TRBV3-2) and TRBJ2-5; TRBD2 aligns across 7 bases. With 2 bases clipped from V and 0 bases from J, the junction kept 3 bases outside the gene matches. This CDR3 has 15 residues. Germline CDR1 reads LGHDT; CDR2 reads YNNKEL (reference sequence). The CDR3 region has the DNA TGTGCCAGCAGCCAACCGACTAGCTACCAAGAGACCCAGTACTTC. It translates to CASSQPTSYQETQYF.

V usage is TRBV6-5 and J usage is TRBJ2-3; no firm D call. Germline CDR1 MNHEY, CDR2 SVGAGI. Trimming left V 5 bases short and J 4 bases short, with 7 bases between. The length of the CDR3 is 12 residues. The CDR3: CASSTRADTQYF. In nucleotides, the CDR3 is TGTGCCAGCAGTACCCGGGCAGATACGCAGTATTTT.

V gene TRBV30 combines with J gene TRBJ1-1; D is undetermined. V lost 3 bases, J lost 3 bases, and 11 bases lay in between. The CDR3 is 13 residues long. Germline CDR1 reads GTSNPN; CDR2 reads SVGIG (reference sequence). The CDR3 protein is CAWRLGLYTEAFF. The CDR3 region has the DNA TGTGCCTGGAGGCTAGGCTTGTACACTGAAGCTTTCTTT. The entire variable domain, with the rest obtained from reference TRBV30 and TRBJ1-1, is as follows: SQTIHQWPATLVQPVGSPLSLECTVEGTSNPNLYWYRQAAGRGLQLLFYSVGIGQISSEVPQNLSASRPQDRQFILSSKKLLLSDSGFYLCAWRLGLYTEAFFGQGTRLTVV.

The chain's CDR3 is CASSWTGGDEAFF. CDR3 nucleotides: TGCGCCAGCAGCTGGACAGGGGGAGATGAAGCTTTCTTT. The chain links TRBV5-1 to TRBJ1-1; TRBD1 matches 10 bases. The ends lost 3 bases at V and 7 bases at J; junction bases unmatched: 3. Germline CDR1 and CDR2: SGHRS and YFSETQ. This CDR3 is built from 13 residues. Drawing the rest from reference TRBV5-1 and TRBJ1-1, the complete variable domain is KAGVTQTPRYLIKTRGQQVTLSCSPISGHRSVSWYQQTPGQGLQFLFEYFSETQRNKGNFPGRFSGRQFSNSRSEMNVSTLELGDSALYLCASSWTGGDEAFFGQGTRLTVV.